Listed below are T cell receptor beta chains from one sample, sequenced in a study of blood T cell repertoires in COVID-19. Measured with immunoSEQ multiplex PCR; TCRdb has only the in-frame clones, and not every one. The sample comprises roughly 230,000 clones, about 84% of which are singletons, and around 8% rests with the top ten. Sequenced sample: peripheral blood. The receptors were gathered from a woman of 80 years or more with acute or convalescent COVID-19. Each CDR3 is given with its conserved first and last residue. D genes are given only for firm matches. Clone size appears in some rows only: once, few, many, or a class for an expanded clone.

j_call: TRBJ2-3; clone_size: few; d_call: TRBD2; v_call: TRBV6-5; cdr3_aa: CASSYPGGDTQYF; cdr3_nt: TGTGCCAGCAGTTACCCCGGGGGGGATACGCAGTATTTT
j_call: TRBJ1-1; clone_size: NA; d_call: NA; v_call: TRBV3-1/TRBV3-2; cdr3_aa: CASSRQATNTEAFF; cdr3_nt: TGTGCCAGCAGCCGTCAGGCCACGAACACTGAAGCTTTCTTT
j_call: TRBJ1-1; clone_size: few; d_call: NA; v_call: TRBV28; cdr3_aa: CASSSTGMNTEAFF; cdr3_nt: TGTGCCAGCAGTTCCACAGGGATGAACACTGAAGCTTTCTTT
j_call: TRBJ1-4; clone_size: NA; d_call: TRBD1; v_call: TRBV2; cdr3_aa: CASTQRGDRGLKLFF; cdr3_nt: TGTGCCAGCACCCAAAGGGGGGACAGGGGCCTAAAACTGTTTTTT
j_call: TRBJ2-3; clone_size: NA; d_call: NA; v_call: TRBV19; cdr3_aa: CASRQVNGPRDTQYF; cdr3_nt: TGTGCCAGTAGACAGGTAAACGGACCGAGAGATACGCAGTATTTT
j_call: TRBJ1-3; clone_size: NA; d_call: TRBD1; v_call: TRBV24-1; cdr3_aa: CATSDSQQGGVLSGNTIYF; cdr3_nt: TGTGCCACCAGTGATTCGCAACAGGGGGGAGTCCTCTCTGGAAACACCATATATTTT
j_call: TRBJ2-7; clone_size: NA; d_call: TRBD2; v_call: TRBV9; cdr3_aa: CASSVASGGEYEQYF; cdr3_nt: TGTGCCAGCAGCGTAGCTAGCGGGGGGGAATACGAGCAGTACTTC
j_call: TRBJ2-3; clone_size: NA; d_call: NA; v_call: TRBV9; cdr3_aa: CASSVPAGGTDTQYF; cdr3_nt: TGTGCCAGCAGCGTACCGGCAGGGGGCACAGATACGCAGTATTTT
j_call: TRBJ1-4; clone_size: NA; d_call: NA; v_call: TRBV5-4; cdr3_aa: CASSLRGATNEKLFF; cdr3_nt: TGTGCCAGCAGCTTGCGGGGGGCAACTAATGAAAAACTGTTTTTT
j_call: TRBJ1-2; clone_size: NA; d_call: NA; v_call: TRBV29-1; cdr3_aa: CSVDLSGVNYGYTF; cdr3_nt: TGCAGCGTTGACCTCTCCGGGGTCAACTATGGCTACACCTTC
j_call: TRBJ2-5; clone_size: NA; d_call: TRBD2; v_call: TRBV3-1/TRBV3-2; cdr3_aa: CASSQTSGRETQYF; cdr3_nt: TGTGCCAGCAGCCAGACTAGCGGGAGGGAGACCCAGTACTTC
j_call: TRBJ1-5; clone_size: once; d_call: NA; v_call: TRBV7-9; cdr3_aa: CASSLGVLGGSNQPQHF; cdr3_nt: TGTGCCAGCAGCTTGGGGGTGTTGGGAGGGAGCAATCAGCCCCAGCATTTT
j_call: TRBJ2-7; clone_size: NA; d_call: NA; v_call: TRBV10-2; cdr3_aa: CAPNPHGTSLYEQYF; cdr3_nt: TGCGCCCCCAACCCCCATGGGACAAGCTTATACGAGCAGTACTTC
j_call: TRBJ2-1; clone_size: NA; d_call: NA; v_call: TRBV5-4; cdr3_aa: CASSFGVSSYNEQFF; cdr3_nt: TGTGCCAGCAGCTTCGGGGTAAGCTCCTACAATGAGCAGTTCTTC
j_call: TRBJ2-1; clone_size: NA; d_call: TRBD2; v_call: TRBV9; cdr3_aa: CASSVARGREREGSNEQFF; cdr3_nt: TGTGCCAGCAGCGTAGCTCGGGGTAGGGAGCGGGAGGGTAGTAATGAGCAGTTCTTC
j_call: TRBJ1-6; clone_size: NA; d_call: NA; v_call: TRBV3-1/TRBV3-2; cdr3_aa: CASSPINSPLHF; cdr3_nt: TGTGCCAGCAGCCCAATTAATTCACCCCTCCACTTT
j_call: TRBJ2-3; clone_size: once; d_call: TRBD2; v_call: TRBV2; cdr3_aa: CASSMALALDTQYF; cdr3_nt: TGTGCCAGCAGTATGGCACTAGCGTTGGATACGCAGTATTTT
j_call: TRBJ1-1; clone_size: NA; d_call: NA; v_call: TRBV12-3/TRBV12-4; cdr3_aa: CASSLGRNTEAFF; cdr3_nt: TGTGCCAGCAGTTTAGGCAGGAACACTGAAGCTTTCTTT
j_call: TRBJ2-2; clone_size: once; d_call: NA; v_call: TRBV2; cdr3_aa: CASSGRLAEGGITGELFF; cdr3_nt: TGTGCCAGCAGTGGACGGCTAGCGGAGGGGGGGATCACCGGGGAGCTGTTTTTT
j_call: TRBJ1-2; clone_size: NA; d_call: TRBD1; v_call: TRBV2; cdr3_aa: CARCAVWAGGGWYTF; cdr3_nt: TGTGCCCGCTGTGCGGTATGGGCAGGGGGCGGGTGGTACACCTTC
j_call: TRBJ2-3; clone_size: NA; d_call: NA; v_call: TRBV28; cdr3_aa: CASRDLGTDTQYF; cdr3_nt: TGTGCCAGCCGGGACTTAGGCACAGATACGCAGTATTTT
j_call: TRBJ2-1; clone_size: NA; d_call: TRBD2; v_call: TRBV6-5; cdr3_aa: CASSYTSGRAYEQFF; cdr3_nt: TGTGCCAGCAGTTACACTAGCGGGAGGGCATATGAGCAGTTCTTC
j_call: TRBJ2-7; clone_size: NA; d_call: NA; v_call: TRBV6-1; cdr3_aa: CASSEEQSSYEQYF; cdr3_nt: TGTGCCAGCAGTGAAGAACAGAGCTCCTACGAGCAGTACTTC
j_call: TRBJ1-3; clone_size: NA; d_call: NA; v_call: TRBV7-9; cdr3_aa: CASSADAGRLSGNTIYF; cdr3_nt: TGTGCCAGCAGCGCCGACGCGGGACGGCTCTCTGGAAACACCATATATTTT
j_call: TRBJ2-7; clone_size: NA; d_call: NA; v_call: TRBV10-3; cdr3_aa: CALSNYEQYF; cdr3_nt: TGTGCCCTAAGCAACTACGAGCAGTACTTC
j_call: TRBJ1-1; clone_size: NA; d_call: NA; v_call: TRBV28; cdr3_aa: CASSPLVGAFF; cdr3_nt: TGTGCCAGCAGTCCCCTAGTGGGAGCTTTCTTT
j_call: TRBJ1-4; clone_size: NA; d_call: NA; v_call: TRBV19; cdr3_aa: CASSIEGEKLFF; cdr3_nt: TGTGCCAGTAGTATAGAGGGCGAAAAACTGTTTTTT
j_call: TRBJ2-1; clone_size: NA; d_call: NA; v_call: TRBV20-1; cdr3_aa: CSARLYNEQFF; cdr3_nt: TGCAGTGCTAGACTCTACAATGAGCAGTTCTTC
j_call: TRBJ1-3; clone_size: NA; d_call: NA; v_call: TRBV7-6; cdr3_aa: CASSPEWGPGNTIYF; cdr3_nt: TGTGCCAGCAGCCCCGAGTGGGGGCCCGGAAACACCATATATTTT
j_call: TRBJ1-3; clone_size: NA; d_call: NA; v_call: TRBV12-3/TRBV12-4; cdr3_aa: CASRQASGNTIYF; cdr3_nt: TGTGCCAGCCGACAGGCCTCTGGAAACACCATATATTTT
j_call: TRBJ1-2; clone_size: NA; d_call: NA; v_call: TRBV15; cdr3_aa: CATSSGLTNYGYTF; cdr3_nt: TGTGCCACCAGCTCCGGGTTGACTAACTATGGCTACACCTTC
j_call: TRBJ1-3; clone_size: NA; d_call: NA; v_call: TRBV12-3/TRBV12-4; cdr3_aa: CASIHRSGNTIYF; cdr3_nt: TGTGCCTCCATACACCGCTCTGGAAACACCATATATTTT
j_call: TRBJ1-5; clone_size: NA; d_call: NA; v_call: TRBV4-1; cdr3_aa: CASSQEGSQAQPQHF; cdr3_nt: TGCGCCAGCAGCCAAGAAGGATCACAGGCGCAGCCCCAGCATTTT
j_call: TRBJ2-7; clone_size: NA; d_call: NA; v_call: TRBV6-4; cdr3_aa: CASTHPHRANSSYEQYF; cdr3_nt: TGTGCCAGCACCCACCCTCACAGGGCAAATAGCTCCTACGAGCAGTACTTC
j_call: TRBJ2-5; clone_size: NA; d_call: NA; v_call: TRBV21-1; cdr3_aa: CASSKPAGGKETQYF; cdr3_nt: TGTGCCAGCAGCAAACCCGCGGGAGGGAAGGAGACCCAGTACTTC
j_call: TRBJ1-5; clone_size: NA; d_call: TRBD1; v_call: TRBV5-1; cdr3_aa: CASRPGGPYSNQPQHF; cdr3_nt: TGCGCCAGCAGGCCAGGGGGCCCTTATAGCAATCAGCCCCAGCATTTT
j_call: TRBJ2-5; clone_size: NA; d_call: NA; v_call: TRBV9; cdr3_aa: CASSVSPTETQYF; cdr3_nt: TGTGCTAGCAGCGTAAGCCCCACAGAGACCCAGTACTTC
j_call: TRBJ2-1; clone_size: NA; d_call: NA; v_call: TRBV5-8; cdr3_aa: CASSLSYGAGYNEQFF; cdr3_nt: TGTGCCAGCAGCTTGTCATATGGGGCAGGGTACAATGAGCAGTTCTTC
j_call: TRBJ2-5; clone_size: NA; d_call: TRBD1; v_call: TRBV7-9; cdr3_aa: CASSLRQGKAETQYF; cdr3_nt: TGTGCCAGCAGCTTGCGACAGGGGAAGGCAGAGACCCAGTACTTC
j_call: TRBJ2-1; clone_size: once; d_call: TRBD2; v_call: TRBV5-1; cdr3_aa: CASSEGTSGGYNEQFF; cdr3_nt: TGCGCCAGCAGCGAGGGGACTAGCGGGGGCTACAATGAGCAGTTCTTC
j_call: TRBJ2-1; clone_size: few; d_call: TRBD1; v_call: TRBV5-1; cdr3_aa: CASSPMTGGNEQFF; cdr3_nt: TGCGCCAGCAGCCCAATGACAGGGGGGAATGAGCAGTTCTTC